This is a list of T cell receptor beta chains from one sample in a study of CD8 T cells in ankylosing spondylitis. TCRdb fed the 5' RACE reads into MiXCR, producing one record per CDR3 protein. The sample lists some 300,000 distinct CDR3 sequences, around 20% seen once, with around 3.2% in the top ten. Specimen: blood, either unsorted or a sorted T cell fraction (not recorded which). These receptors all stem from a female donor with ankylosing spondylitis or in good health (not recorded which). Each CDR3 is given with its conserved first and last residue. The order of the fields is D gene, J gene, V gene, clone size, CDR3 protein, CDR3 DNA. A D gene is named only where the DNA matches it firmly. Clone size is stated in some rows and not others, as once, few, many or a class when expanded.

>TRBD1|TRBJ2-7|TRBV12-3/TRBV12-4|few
CASRGTGDEQYF
TGTGCCAGCAGAGGCACAGGGGACGAGCAGTACTTC
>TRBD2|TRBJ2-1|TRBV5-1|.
CASSPLTRLDGGNEQFF
TGCGCCAGCAGCCCCCTGACACGACTAGACGGGGGGAATGAGCAGTTCTTC
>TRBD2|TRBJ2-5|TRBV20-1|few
CSAPLAGVVTQYF
TGCAGTGCCCCTCTAGCGGGAGTGGTGACCCAGTACTTC
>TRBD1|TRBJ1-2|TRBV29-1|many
CSVITGVTEGYTF
TGCAGCGTCATAACAGGGGTAACGGAGGGCTACACCTTC
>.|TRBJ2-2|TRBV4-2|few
CASSQDLRVARGTGELFF
TGTGCCAGCAGCCAAGATCTCCGAGTCGCAAGGGGCACCGGGGAGCTGTTTTTT
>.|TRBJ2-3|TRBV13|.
CASSFQITQYF
TGTGCCAGCAGCTTCCAGATCACGCAGTATTTT
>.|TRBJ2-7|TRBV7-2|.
CASNPLAGSSYEQYF
TGTGCCAGCAACCCTTTGGCGGGGAGCTCCTACGAGCAGTACTTC
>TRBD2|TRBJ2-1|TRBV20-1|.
CSAIRGGLDEQFF
TGCAGTGCTATCCGGGGGGGCCTTGATGAGCAGTTCTTC
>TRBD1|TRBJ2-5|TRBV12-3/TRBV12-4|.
CASSQRGTGGLETQYF
TGTGCCAGCAGCCAGCGGGGGACAGGGGGCTTAGAGACCCAGTACTTC
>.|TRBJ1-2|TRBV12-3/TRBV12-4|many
CASSGTYRYGYTF
TGTGCCAGCAGCGGGACATATCGCTATGGCTACACCTTC
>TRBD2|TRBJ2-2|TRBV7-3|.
CASSLSSGRRGGELFF
TGTGCCAGCAGCCTATCTAGCGGGAGGCGAGGCGGGGAGCTGTTTTTT
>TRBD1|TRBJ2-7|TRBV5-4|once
CASNLRQGENEQYF
TGTGCCAGCAACCTCCGGCAGGGGGAAAACGAGCAGTACTTC
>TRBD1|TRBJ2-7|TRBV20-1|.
CSAPSQGGYEQYF
TGCAGTGCTCCGTCACAGGGGGGATACGAGCAGTACTTC
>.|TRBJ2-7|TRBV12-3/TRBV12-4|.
CASSVTRRGYEQYF
TGTGCCAGCAGTGTAACCCGTAGGGGCTACGAGCAGTACTTC
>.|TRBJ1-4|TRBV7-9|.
CASSSIDPNLEKLFF
TGTGCCAGCAGTTCCATCGACCCGAACTTAGAAAAACTGTTTTTT